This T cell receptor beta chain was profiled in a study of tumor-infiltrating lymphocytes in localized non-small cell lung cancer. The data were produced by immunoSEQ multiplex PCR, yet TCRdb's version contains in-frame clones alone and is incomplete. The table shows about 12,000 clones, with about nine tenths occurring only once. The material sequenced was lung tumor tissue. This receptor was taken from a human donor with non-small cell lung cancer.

As DNA, the CDR3 is TGTGCCAGCAGTTACCCCCAGGGCGTGAACACTGAAGCTTTCTTT. Translation: CASSYPQGVNTEAFF. This chain uses TRBV6-6 with TRBJ1-1, with D maybe TRBD1 (5 bases). The CDR3 extends over 15 amino acids. Germline assignment: CDR1 MNHNY and CDR2 SVGAGI (reference sequence). Trimming removed 2 bases from V and 0 bases from J, with 10 bases in between.